The clone carrying this TCR beta chain appeared once. Its cognate antigen is unknown. This entry comes from a study of cytomegalovirus exposure and HLA in healthy donors. General study findings and limits: HLA-A and HLA-B allele assignments for most subjects were reportedly predicted accurately using TCR beta sequences. Rarity characterized most TCR sequences, yet some public TCRs appeared in many donors.

The PCR contained 60 Vbeta and 13 Jbeta primers. Method: immunoSEQ multiplex PCR; TCRdb's copy keeps in-frame clones and lacks some. Of roughly 100,000 clones listed, roughly three quarters are singletons. Germline CDR1 is SGHKS and CDR2 is YYEKEE (reference sequence). The CDR3 contains 14 residues. The V end was cut by 2 bases, the J end by 8 bases, with 13 bases between. The chain couples TRBV5-5 to TRBJ2-2; D is unresolved. This clonotype originated in a male donor in good health and CMV-seropositive. The sequencing sample was made of PBMCs. CDR3 amino acids: CASSFGSLEGELFF. CDR3 DNA sequence: TGTGCCAGCAGCTTCGGATCCCTAGAGGGGGAGCTGTTTTTT.